This passage covers 6 T cell receptor beta chains from one sample sequenced in a study of T cell responses to AZD1222 COVID-19 vaccine. Data came from immunoSEQ multiplex PCR; TCRdb stores just in-frame clones and leaves some out. Of approximately 120,000 clones detected, more than 70% appear once; the ten largest clones hold more than 4%. This specimen consisted of peripheral blood, obtained on day 0 of AZD1222 vaccination. Every receptor here comes from an adult in good health.

This sequence joins TRBV6-2 or TRBV6-3 and TRBJ1-2, with 8 bases identical to TRBD1. The V and J ends lost 5 bases and 7 bases, in that order; junction bases with no gene match: 24. The CDR3 extends over 19 amino acids. Germline-derived CDR1 and CDR2 are MNHEY and SVGEGT. CDR3 sequence reads: CASSLGLALLTGVNSGYTF. For the CDR3, the DNA is TGTGCCAGCAGTCTAGGGTTGGCCCTCCTGACAGGGGTCAATAGTGGCTACACCTTC.

This clone was seen once. The rearrangement uses TRBV19 and TRBJ2-3; D gene uncertain. The V gene lost 4 bases and the J gene lost 1 base, with 15 bases spanning the gap. Germline CDR1 reads LNHDA; CDR2 reads SQIVND (reference sequence). The CDR3 runs 16 residues. DNA of the CDR3: TGTGCCAGTAGTAAGGTCGGATCTGGGGGCACAGATACGCAGTATTTT. This translates into CASSKVGSGGTDTQYF.

On this clone itself: Other DNA sequences in the same sample also yield this CDR3. The chain carries TRBV27 and TRBJ1-1, with D possibly matching TRBD1 (6 bases). Trimming took off 8 bases at V and 1 base at J, with 11 bases between the two ends. Looked up from germline, CDR1 is MNHEY and CDR2 is SMNVEV (reference sequence). The CDR3 totals 13 residues. The CDR3 region has the DNA TGTGCCAGCGCCGGACAGAAGAACACTGAAGCTTTCTTT. Its protein is CASAGQKNTEAFF.

This chain connects TRBV9 to TRBJ1-2; the D gene is possibly TRBD1 (5 bases). CDR3 length equals 14 residues. The V end was cut by 0 bases, the J end by 3 bases, with 9 bases between. Germline-derived CDR1 and CDR2 are SGDLS and YYNGEE. In DNA, the CDR3 is TGTGCCAGCAGCGTAGCCAGGGACGACTATGGCTACACCTTC. Encoded protein: CASSVARDDYGYTF.

This chain joins TRBV3-1 (or the pseudogene TRBV3-2) and TRBJ1-1, with D perhaps TRBD1 (5 bases). Germline V gene data show CDR1 as LGHDT and CDR2 as YNNKEL (reference sequence). The CDR3 totals 13 residues. The V and J ends lost 8 bases and 6 bases respectively, with 16 bases between them. The CDR3 DNA is TGTGCCAGCGAGCCAGGGACGGGCGCTGAAGCTTTCTTT. It codes for CASEPGTGAEAFF.

The chain recombines TRBV7-9 with TRBJ1-4; no clear D. CDR1 and CDR2 from the germline V gene are SEHNR and FQNEAQ (reference sequence). The CDR3 loop spans 14 amino acids. Trimming removed 3 bases at V and 0 bases at J, with 5 bases between. CDR3 loop: CASSFRSTNEKLFF. DNA of the CDR3: TGTGCCAGCAGCTTCAGATCAACTAATGAAAAACTGTTTTTT.